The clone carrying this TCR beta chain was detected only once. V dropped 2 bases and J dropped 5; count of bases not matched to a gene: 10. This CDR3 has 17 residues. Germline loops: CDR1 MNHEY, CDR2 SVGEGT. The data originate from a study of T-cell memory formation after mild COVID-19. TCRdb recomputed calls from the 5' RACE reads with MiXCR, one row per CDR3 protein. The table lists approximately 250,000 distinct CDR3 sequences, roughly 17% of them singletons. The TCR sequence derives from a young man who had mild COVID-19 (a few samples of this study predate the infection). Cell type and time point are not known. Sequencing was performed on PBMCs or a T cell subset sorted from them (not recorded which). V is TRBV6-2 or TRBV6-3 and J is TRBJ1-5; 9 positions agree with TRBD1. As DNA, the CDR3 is TGTGCCAGCAGTTACCGGCGTCGACAGGGGGATCATCAGCCCCAGCATTTT. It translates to CASSYRRRQGDHQPQHF.